The rows below give T cell receptor beta chains drawn from one sample of a study of neurological immune-mediated disorders. MiXCR, run by TCRdb on the 5' RACE reads, gives a single entry per CDR3 protein. The table lists 55,000 to 75,000 distinct CDR3 sequences, roughly 2.5% of them singletons. Sample: PBMCs. These receptors were collected from a man aged 45-65 years with multiple sclerosis. CDR3s include the opening cysteine and the closing phenylalanine or tryptophan. The D gene is left open where the match is weak. Clone size is shown for a subset of rows, as once, few, many or a class of expanded clone.

TRBJ2-2,.,TRBD1,TRBV3-1,TGTGCCAGCAGCCAAGATCGACGGACAGGGGTCCCCGGGGAGCTGTTTTTT,CASSQDRRTGVPGELFF
TRBJ1-1,many,TRBD1,TRBV5-5,TGTGCCAGCAGCTTGGTGGCCGGGACAGTTCACCTCACTGAAGCTTTCTTT,CASSLVAGTVHLTEAFF
TRBJ1-5,many,.,TRBV12-3/TRBV12-4,TGTGCCAGCACCCGGGGACCCACTAATCAGCCCCAGCATTTT,CASTRGPTNQPQHF
TRBJ2-5,many,.,TRBV14,TGTGCCAGCAGCCAAGATAGAACAGTCCTACTCGAGACCCAGTACTTC,CASSQDRTVLLETQYF
TRBJ2-7,many,.,TRBV20-1,TGCAGTGTCCAGGGCCTTACCTACGAGCAGTACTTC,CSVQGLTYEQYF
TRBJ2-5,many,TRBD1,TRBV20-1,TGCAGTGCTAGTTCGACAGGGGGTCGGCAAGAGACCCAGTACTTC,CSASSTGGRQETQYF
TRBJ2-1,many,TRBD2,TRBV4-3,TGCGCCAGCAGCCAAGACTGGGAGGGGTATGGATACAATGAGCAGTTCTTC,CASSQDWEGYGYNEQFF
TRBJ1-6,many,TRBD1,TRBV14,TGTGCCAGCAGCCAAGATCGTACCCTCCGGGACAGGGGGTTAGGTAATTCACCCCTCCACTTT,CASSQDRTLRDRGLGNSPLHF
TRBJ1-1,many,.,TRBV3-1,TGTGCCAGCAGCGGTTCCACGGGGGGCACTGAAGCTTTCTTT,CASSGSTGGTEAFF
TRBJ2-7,many,TRBD2,TRBV20-1,TGCAGTGCTAGGGATATAGCGGGGCGCTCCTACGAGCAGTACTTC,CSARDIAGRSYEQYF
TRBJ1-5,many,.,TRBV6-2/TRBV6-3,TGTGCCAGCAGTTACGGGGTCAGACAGCCCCAGCATTTT,CASSYGVRQPQHF
TRBJ2-7,many,.,TRBV5-1,TGCGCCAGCAGCTTTACAGGTTACGAGCAGTACTTC,CASSFTGYEQYF
TRBJ1-1,many,TRBD1,TRBV11-2,TGTGCCAGCAGCTCTCAGGGGGCAAACACTGAAGCTTTCTTT,CASSSQGANTEAFF
TRBJ2-1,.,TRBD2,TRBV18,TGTGCCAGCTCACAACTAGCGGGGGTGTACAATGAGCAGTTCTTC,CASSQLAGVYNEQFF
TRBJ2-7,many,.,TRBV12-3/TRBV12-4,TGTGCCAGCAGTTGGGGGACTGGTTACGAGCAGTACTTC,CASSWGTGYEQYF
TRBJ2-2,few,TRBD2,TRBV5-6,TGTGCCAGCAGCATGGTAGCGACTAGCGCCACGAACACCGGGGAGCTGTTTTTT,CASSMVATSATNTGELFF
TRBJ1-2,many,.,TRBV12-3/TRBV12-4,TGTGCCAGCAGTCCCTCTCAGGGTTACGGCTACACCTTC,CASSPSQGYGYTF
TRBJ1-1,few,.,TRBV20-1,TGCAGTGCTCGACAGTACACTGAAGCTTTCTTT,CSARQYTEAFF
TRBJ2-6,many,.,TRBV12-3/TRBV12-4,TGTGCCAGCAGTTTTCCACCCTCTGGGGCCAACGTCCTGACTTTC,CASSFPPSGANVLTF
TRBJ2-2,many,.,TRBV7-7,TGTGCCAGCAGCCTTCGACAGAACACCGGGGAGCTGTTTTTT,CASSLRQNTGELFF
TRBJ2-4,many,TRBD2,TRBV12-3/TRBV12-4,TGTGCCAGCAGTTTTCAGCGGGGGGGCGGAAACATTCAGTACTTC,CASSFQRGGGNIQYF
TRBJ2-5,many,.,TRBV5-1,TGCGCCAGCAGCACAACGGGGGAAGAGACCCAGTACTTC,CASSTTGEETQYF
TRBJ1-1,many,.,TRBV12-3/TRBV12-4,TGTGCCAGCAGTTACGGGTTGACTGAAGCTTTCTTT,CASSYGLTEAFF
TRBJ1-5,many,.,TRBV10-3,TGTGCCATCAGTGAGGGGCTTAGCAATCAGCCCCAGCATTTT,CAISEGLSNQPQHF
TRBJ1-2,many,TRBD1,TRBV6-5,TGTGCCAGCAGTTACTCGTGGGGACAGAGGGATGGCTACACCTTC,CASSYSWGQRDGYTF
TRBJ2-7,many,.,TRBV6-2/TRBV6-3,TGTGCCAGCAAGAATGCAGGGCCCTCCGAGCAGTACTTC,CASKNAGPSEQYF
TRBJ2-1,many,.,TRBV7-2,TGTGCCAGCAGCTTAGAGACAGCCTCCTACAATGAGCAGTTCTTC,CASSLETASYNEQFF
TRBJ2-7,many,TRBD1,TRBV27,TGTGCCAGCAGCTTCGGACAGGGGGGAACCTACGAGCAGTACTTC,CASSFGQGGTYEQYF
TRBJ2-2,few,.,TRBV6-2/TRBV6-3,TGTGCCAGCAGGCGAAACACCGGGGAGCTGTTTTTT,CASRRNTGELFF
TRBJ2-7,many,TRBD1,TRBV5-1,TGCGCCAGCAGCTTCCAGGGGGAAGGCTACGAGCAGTACTTC,CASSFQGEGYEQYF
TRBJ2-5,many,TRBD2,TRBV20-1,TGCAGTGCTGGACTAGTTAAAGAGACCCAGTACTTC,CSAGLVKETQYF
TRBJ2-3,many,TRBD2,TRBV11-2,TGTGCCAGCAGCTTCAGCGGGGTTGATACGCAGTATTTT,CASSFSGVDTQYF
TRBJ2-7,many,.,TRBV12-3/TRBV12-4,TGTGCCAGCAGTATTAGCGTTCCCTACGAGCAGTACTTC,CASSISVPYEQYF
TRBJ2-1,.,.,TRBV18,TGTGCCAGCTCACCGCAAACCGGGGCTCATGAGCAGTTCTTC,CASSPQTGAHEQFF
TRBJ2-1,many,.,TRBV2,TGTGCCAGCAGCGAACTCCCTAGTACTGAGCAGTTCTTC,CASSELPSTEQFF
TRBJ1-6,many,.,TRBV3-1,TGTGCCAGCAGCCATCCCGGGGGAACTATCCATAATTCACCCCTCCACTTT,CASSHPGGTIHNSPLHF
TRBJ1-1,.,.,TRBV5-1,TGCGCCAGCAGCATACAGGGAGAAACTGAAGCTTTCTTT,CASSIQGETEAFF
TRBJ1-1,.,TRBD1,TRBV20-1,TGCAGTGCGGCAAGACAGGGTATCACTGAAGCTTTCTTT,CSAARQGITEAFF
TRBJ2-1,many,.,TRBV4-2,TGTGCCAGCAGCCAAGATTACGGGGGCCTCTACAATGAGCAGTTCTTC,CASSQDYGGLYNEQFF
TRBJ2-6,many,TRBD1,TRBV10-3,TGTGCCATCATGGGAGTGGGGACAGGGGGCAAGGCTGGGGCCAACGTCCTGACTTTC,CAIMGVGTGGKAGANVLTF
TRBJ2-7,many,TRBD1,TRBV6-6,TGTGCCAGCAGTTCCGGGACAGCTTCTCCCGAGCAGTACTTC,CASSSGTASPEQYF
TRBJ2-6,many,TRBD1,TRBV6-5,TGTGCCAGCAGTAGGGACAGGGCCGGGGCCAACGTCCTGACTTTC,CASSRDRAGANVLTF
TRBJ2-1,.,.,TRBV7-6,TGTGCCAGCAGCTTATCTGGGAGCTCCTACAATGAGCAGTTCTTC,CASSLSGSSYNEQFF
TRBJ1-2,many,.,TRBV25-1,TGTGCCAGCTCAAGTACCCTGGGGGGCTACACCTTC,CASSSTLGGYTF
TRBJ2-7,many,.,TRBV6-1,TGTGCCAGCAGAGCCGGGACAACGGGCTACGAGCAGTACTTC,CASRAGTTGYEQYF
TRBJ1-6,many,TRBD1,TRBV5-1,TGCGCCAGCAGCTTCGGGGGACAGGGTAATTCACCCCTCCACTTT,CASSFGGQGNSPLHF
TRBJ2-5,many,.,TRBV5-4,TGTGCCAGCAGCTTCGGAGTCCAGACCCAGTACTTC,CASSFGVQTQYF
TRBJ1-1,many,.,TRBV5-1,TGCGCCAGCAGCTTCAACGGGGCCAAGAACACTGAAGCTTTCTTT,CASSFNGAKNTEAFF
TRBJ1-1,many,TRBD1,TRBV6-5,TGTGCCAGCAGTCCATCCGGGACAGGGCCAGCTTTCTTT,CASSPSGTGPAFF
TRBJ1-5,many,.,TRBV19,TGTGCCAGTAGTATCCGGGAGGATCAGCCCCAGCATTTT,CASSIREDQPQHF
TRBJ2-1,many,.,TRBV5-1,TGCGCCAGCAGCTTGGGAACTGTGACTCTGAACAATGAGCAGTTCTTC,CASSLGTVTLNNEQFF
TRBJ2-3,many,.,TRBV20-1,TGCAGTGCTAGAGAGGCTGGCGGGGCATTGAATACGCAGTATTTT,CSAREAGGALNTQYF
TRBJ1-5,many,TRBD1,TRBV9,TGTGCCAGCAGCGAGACAGGGCATCTCAATCAGCCCCAGCATTTT,CASSETGHLNQPQHF
TRBJ1-5,many,.,TRBV6-5,TGTGCCAGCACCGTCCCCGCGCTCGGGGGCAGCAATCAGCCCCAGCATTTT,CASTVPALGGSNQPQHF
TRBJ1-2,many,.,TRBV12-3/TRBV12-4,TGTGCCAGCAGTTTAGGTGAAGCTGCTAACTATGGCTACACCTTC,CASSLGEAANYGYTF
TRBJ1-1,many,.,TRBV20-1,TGCAGTGCTAGAGGACACCCCCGCGACAGGCCTGTTAGCACTGAAGCTTTCTTT,CSARGHPRDRPVSTEAFF
TRBJ1-1,many,.,TRBV5-1,TGCGCCAGCAGCTTGGGCGCCAGGGGGAACACTGAAGCTTTCTTT,CASSLGARGNTEAFF
TRBJ1-5,many,.,TRBV30,TGTGCCTGGTCCATTGGGGTAGATCAGCCCCAGCATTTT,CAWSIGVDQPQHF
TRBJ1-1,many,.,TRBV3-1,TGTGCCAGCAGCCTCACGACAGGTAATGAAGCTTTCTTT,CASSLTTGNEAFF
TRBJ2-7,many,TRBD1,TRBV20-1,TGCAGTGCTCAGACAGGGTCCTACGAGCAGTACTTC,CSAQTGSYEQYF